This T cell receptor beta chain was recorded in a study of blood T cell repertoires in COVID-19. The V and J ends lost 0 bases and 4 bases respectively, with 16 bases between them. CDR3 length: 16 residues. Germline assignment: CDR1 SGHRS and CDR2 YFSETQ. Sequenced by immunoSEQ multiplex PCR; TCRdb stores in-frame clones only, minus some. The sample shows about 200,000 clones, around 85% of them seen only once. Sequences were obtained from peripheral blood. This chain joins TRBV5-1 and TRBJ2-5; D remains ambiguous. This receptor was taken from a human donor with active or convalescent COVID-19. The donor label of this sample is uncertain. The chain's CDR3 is CASSLASLSAAETQYF. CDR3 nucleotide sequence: TGCGCCAGCAGCTTGGCCTCTCTATCGGCGGCAGAGACCCAGTACTTC.